This T cell receptor beta chain is from a study of beta chain features in type 1 diabetes. Findings and caveats of the study: There was a moderate but significant shortening of TCRB CDR3s in all four CD4+ subsets of Type 1 diabetes patients. Shorter templates may be favored by PCR, equally so in patients and controls. Any HLA-type effect on TCRB rearrangement remained unresolved here.

Per germline, CDR1 SGHRS and CDR2 YFSETQ. The CDR3 runs 14 residues. J lost 11 bases, V lost 0 bases, and 5 bases had no gene match. One heparinised draw of blood, averaging roughly 120 mL, came from each donor. The authors obtained over 95% purity in all sorted populations. The whole isolated RNA underwent reverse transcription, so sequencing captured expressed TCRB transcripts. Produced via immunoSEQ multiplex PCR; TCRdb's table is partial and in-frame only. The profile shows a few hundred thousand clones, 8% to 10% of them singletons. This clone came up a few times. Its specificity is unknown. The sequencing input was central memory CD4+ T cells from blood. The rearrangement uses TRBV5-1 and TRBJ1-4; TRBD1 matches at 9 bases. The TCR was taken from a man under 40 with type 1 diabetes. The chain's CDR3 is CASSLAVGQGKLFF. CDR3 bases: TGCGCCAGCAGCTTGGCCGTAGGACAGGGGAAACTGTTTTTT. Using reference TRBV5-1 and TRBJ1-4 for the parts outside the CDR3, the full variable domain is KAGVTQTPRYLIKTRGQQVTLSCSPISGHRSVSWYQQTPGQGLQFLFEYFSETQRNKGNFPGRFSGRQFSNSRSEMNVSTLELGDSALYLCASSLAVGQGKLFFGSGTQLSVL.